A selection of T cell receptor beta chains follows, all from one sample in a study of neurological immune-mediated disorders. TCRdb analysed the 5' RACE reads with MiXCR anew, one entry per CDR3 protein. The sample holds 55,000 to 70,000 distinct CDR3 sequences, less than 6% seen once. Sequencing was performed on PBMCs. These receptors all stem from a woman between 45 and 65 years old with multiple sclerosis. Both conserved end residues are trimmed from each CDR3. Fields, in order: V gene, J gene, CDR3 length, CDR3 protein.

V: TRBV7-8; J: TRBJ2-7; length: 11; CDR3: ASSPIGAGGKY
V: TRBV10-2; J: TRBJ2-1; length: 12; CDR3: ASSVSGSYNEQF
V: TRBV6-5; J: TRBJ1-6; length: 10; CDR3: ASGTGNSPLH
V: TRBV3-1; J: TRBJ1-2; length: 13; CDR3: ASSPTGQSKNGYT
V: TRBV20-1; J: TRBJ1-2; length: 11; CDR3: SATFAMNYGYT
V: TRBV5-1; J: TRBJ2-7; length: 13; CDR3: ASSLQPPMDHEQY
V: TRBV18; J: TRBJ2-5; length: 11; CDR3: ASSPWGEETQY
V: TRBV11-2; J: TRBJ2-3; length: 12; CDR3: ASSTAGDTDTQY
V: TRBV5-1; J: TRBJ2-7; length: 11; CDR3: ASSFSQAYEQY
V: TRBV20-1; J: TRBJ1-2; length: 13; CDR3: SARDRARRDYGYT
V: TRBV5-1; J: TRBJ1-1; length: 13; CDR3: ASSSHGVDKTEAF
V: TRBV25-1; J: TRBJ2-7; length: 12; CDR3: ASSPYGGSYEQY
V: TRBV20-1; J: TRBJ1-2; length: 10; CDR3: SVTGTGHGYT
V: TRBV20-1; J: TRBJ2-7; length: 10; CDR3: SARVGGEEQY
V: TRBV5-1; J: TRBJ1-6; length: 12; CDR3: ASSPEGYNSPLH
V: TRBV5-1; J: TRBJ1-6; length: 14; CDR3: ASSLGRDSPNSPLH
V: TRBV12-3/TRBV12-4; J: TRBJ1-6; length: 11; CDR3: ASSPGRDSPLH
V: TRBV28; J: TRBJ2-7; length: 11; CDR3: ASSLPGHYEQY
V: TRBV5-1; J: TRBJ2-5; length: 13; CDR3: ASSDRQGFQETQY
V: TRBV7-9; J: TRBJ1-1; length: 13; CDR3: ASSIRLDGETEAF
V: TRBV3-1; J: TRBJ1-1; length: 12; CDR3: ASSLTFMNTEAF
V: TRBV12-3/TRBV12-4; J: TRBJ2-7; length: 12; CDR3: ASTDRGSHYEQY
V: TRBV10-3; J: TRBJ1-1; length: 13; CDR3: AIRPGQGVYTEAF
V: TRBV5-1; J: TRBJ2-3; length: 13; CDR3: ASSYSGASTDTQY
V: TRBV5-1; J: TRBJ2-2; length: 13; CDR3: ASRRTSGGTGELF
V: TRBV7-6; J: TRBJ2-3; length: 11; CDR3: ASSPWTRNTQY
V: TRBV12-3/TRBV12-4; J: TRBJ2-1; length: 11; CDR3: ASSLGGRGEQF
V: TRBV5-1; J: TRBJ1-2; length: 14; CDR3: ASSLGQGIYYYGYT
V: TRBV7-9; J: TRBJ2-7; length: 13; CDR3: ASSLVMGSSYEQY
V: TRBV11-2; J: TRBJ2-1; length: 14; CDR3: ASSLGRPSSYNEQF
V: TRBV7-2; J: TRBJ1-4; length: 12; CDR3: ASSLPGVNEKLF
V: TRBV2; J: TRBJ1-5; length: 10; CDR3: ASTAGDQPQN
V: TRBV21-1; J: TRBJ1-5; length: 12; CDR3: ATNRGDSNQPQH
V: TRBV7-7; J: TRBJ2-5; length: 11; CDR3: ASSLGEEETQY
V: TRBV7-2; J: TRBJ2-3; length: 10; CDR3: ASSATSSTQY
V: TRBV25-1; J: TRBJ1-6; length: 11; CDR3: ASSKAINSPLH
V: TRBV12-3/TRBV12-4; J: TRBJ1-5; length: 14; CDR3: ASSLKGGADNQPQH
V: TRBV7-6; J: TRBJ2-5; length: 17; CDR3: ASSLVLPGGLGRQQTQY
V: TRBV20-1; J: TRBJ2-4; length: 10; CDR3: SASSRKNIQY
V: TRBV7-9; J: TRBJ2-7; length: 11; CDR3: ASMGGVSYEQY